This entry describes one T cell receptor (beta chain). Its antigen is still unknown. This sample stems from a study of T cell responses to AZD1222 COVID-19 vaccine. Points from the study as a whole: Donors, mostly white British, included more females; clonal diversity was possibly underestimated.

The method was immunoSEQ multiplex PCR; TCRdb's version includes in-frame clones alone and lacks a portion of them. The table shows some 110,000 clones, with about 85% occurring only once. The origin of this receptor is an adult who received the AZD1222 COVID-19 vaccine. Source: peripheral blood, taken 28 days after the second AZD1222 dose.

CDR3 in DNA: TGCAGCGTTGAAGATAGGGGGGCAACAGGATGGGAGACCCAGTACTTC. It codes for CSVEDRGATGWETQYF. The gene calls are TRBV29-1 and TRBJ2-5; TRBD1 or TRBD2 may be the D gene (6 bases each). The CDR3 spans 16 residues. Trimming shortened V by 0 bases and J by 5 bases, and 19 bases separated the two germline ends. CDR1 is SQVTM and CDR2 is ANQGSEA in the germline V gene. The full variable domain, rest sourced from reference TRBV29-1 and TRBJ2-5, is SAVISQKPSRDICQRGTSLTIQCQVDSQVTMMFWYRQQPGQSLTLIATANQGSEATYESGFVIDKFPISRPNLTFSTLTVSNMSPEDSSIYLCSVEDRGATGWETQYFGPGTRLLVL.